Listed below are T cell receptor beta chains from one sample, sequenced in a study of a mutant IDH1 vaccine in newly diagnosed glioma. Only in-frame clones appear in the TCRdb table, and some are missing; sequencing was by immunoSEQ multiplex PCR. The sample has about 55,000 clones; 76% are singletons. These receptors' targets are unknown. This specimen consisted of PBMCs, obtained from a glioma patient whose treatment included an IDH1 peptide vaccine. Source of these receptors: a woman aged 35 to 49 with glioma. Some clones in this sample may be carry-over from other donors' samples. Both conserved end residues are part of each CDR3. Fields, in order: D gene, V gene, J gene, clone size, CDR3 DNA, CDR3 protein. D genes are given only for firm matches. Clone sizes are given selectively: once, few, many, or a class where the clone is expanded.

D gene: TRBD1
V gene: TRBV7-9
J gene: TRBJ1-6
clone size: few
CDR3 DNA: TGTGCCAGCAGCTTAGGCGGGGACAGAAGTTCACCCCTCCACTTT
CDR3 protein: CASSLGGDRSSPLHF

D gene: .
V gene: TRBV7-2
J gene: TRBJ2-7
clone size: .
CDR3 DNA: TGTGCCAGCAGCTTAGCGGTCCGTCGGTCCGAGCAGTACTTC
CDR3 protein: CASSLAVRRSEQYF

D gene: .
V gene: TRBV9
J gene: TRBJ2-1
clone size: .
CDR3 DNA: TGTGCCAGCAGCGACCCACCAGGGGTGTCCTACAATGAGCAGTTCTTC
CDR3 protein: CASSDPPGVSYNEQFF

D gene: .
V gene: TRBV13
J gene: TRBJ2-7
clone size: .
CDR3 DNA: TGTGCCAGCAGCGCAGAAGGGGACCAGACCTACGAGCAGTACTTC
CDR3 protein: CASSAEGDQTYEQYF

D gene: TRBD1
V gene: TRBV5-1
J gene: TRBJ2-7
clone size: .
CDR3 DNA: TGCGCCAGCAGCTTAAGGGAAGGACAGGGGGAAGGCGGGTCCCCTGGGGAGCAGTACTTC
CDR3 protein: CASSLREGQGEGGSPGEQYF

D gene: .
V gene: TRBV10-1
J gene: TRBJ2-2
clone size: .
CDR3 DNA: TGCGCCAGCAGTGATCTTGCTGAGGGGAGCACCGGGGAGCTGTTTTTT
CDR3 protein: CASSDLAEGSTGELFF

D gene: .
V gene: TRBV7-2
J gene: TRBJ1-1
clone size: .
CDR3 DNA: TGTGCCAGCAGCACCCAAGCAGGGGTGAACACTGAAGCTTTCTTT
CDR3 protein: CASSTQAGVNTEAFF

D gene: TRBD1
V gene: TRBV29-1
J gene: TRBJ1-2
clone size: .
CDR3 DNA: TGCAGCGTTGACTGGACAGGAACGCTGCGCTACACCTTC
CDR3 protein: CSVDWTGTLRYTF

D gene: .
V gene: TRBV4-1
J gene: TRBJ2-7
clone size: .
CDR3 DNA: TGCGCCAGCAGCCAAGCGGTCAGGGGAAACGAGCAGTACTTC
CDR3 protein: CASSQAVRGNEQYF

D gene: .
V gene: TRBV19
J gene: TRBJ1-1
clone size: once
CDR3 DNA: TGTGCCAGTAGTCCTGCGCCCACTGAAGCTTTCTTT
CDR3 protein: CASSPAPTEAFF

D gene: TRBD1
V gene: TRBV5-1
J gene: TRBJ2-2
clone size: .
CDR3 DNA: TGCGCCAGCAGCCTCCTACAGGGGACGAACACCGGGGAGCTGTTTTTT
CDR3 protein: CASSLLQGTNTGELFF

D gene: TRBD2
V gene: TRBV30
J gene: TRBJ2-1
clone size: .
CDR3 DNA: TGTGCCTGGAGTGTGGCGGGGGAGGGTGAGCAGTTCTTC
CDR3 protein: CAWSVAGEGEQFF

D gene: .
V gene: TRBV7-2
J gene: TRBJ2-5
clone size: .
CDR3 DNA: TGTGCCAGCAGCCGACGAACCTGGGGAGAGACCCAGTACTTC
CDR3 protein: CASSRRTWGETQYF

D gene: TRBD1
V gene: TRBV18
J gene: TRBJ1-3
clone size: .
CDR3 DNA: TGTGCCAGCTCGTCACAGGGGTCGGGAAACACCATATATTTT
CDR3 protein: CASSSQGSGNTIYF

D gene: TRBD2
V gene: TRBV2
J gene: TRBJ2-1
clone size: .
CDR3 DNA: TGTGCCAGCAGCGGCGGGACTAGCGGGAGGGATGAGCAGTTCTTC
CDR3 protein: CASSGGTSGRDEQFF

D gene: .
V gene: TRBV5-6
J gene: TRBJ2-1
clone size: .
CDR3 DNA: TGTGCCAGCAGCTTGGGGGGGCGGGATGAGCAGTTCTTC
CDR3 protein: CASSLGGRDEQFF

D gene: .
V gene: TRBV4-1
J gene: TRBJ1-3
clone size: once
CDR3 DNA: TGCGCCAGCAGCCAAGGAGGGGTGGGAAACACCATATATTTT
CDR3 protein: CASSQGGVGNTIYF

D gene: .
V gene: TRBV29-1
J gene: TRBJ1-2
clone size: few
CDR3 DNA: TGCAGCGTTGACCCAGGCTACACCTTC
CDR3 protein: CSVDPGYTF

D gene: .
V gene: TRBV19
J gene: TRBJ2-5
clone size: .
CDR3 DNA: TGTGCCAGTAGTATAGTTATCGGGGAAGAGACCCAGTACTTC
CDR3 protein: CASSIVIGEETQYF

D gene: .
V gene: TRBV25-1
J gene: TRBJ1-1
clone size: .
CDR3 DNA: TGTGCCAGCACCCCTAGGGGGGTCACTGAAGCTTTCTTT
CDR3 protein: CASTPRGVTEAFF

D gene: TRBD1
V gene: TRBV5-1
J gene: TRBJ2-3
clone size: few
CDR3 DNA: TGCGCCAGCAGCTTGGGCCGGGACAGGGTCACAGATACGCAGTATTTT
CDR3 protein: CASSLGRDRVTDTQYF

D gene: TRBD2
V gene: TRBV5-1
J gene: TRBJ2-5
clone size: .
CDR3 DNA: TGCGCCAGCAGCTTGGGGGAGGGCGAGACCCAGTACTTC
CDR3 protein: CASSLGEGETQYF

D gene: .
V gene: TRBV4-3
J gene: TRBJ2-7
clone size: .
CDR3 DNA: TGCGCCAGCAGCCAAGGGGACGGACTATACGAGCAGTACTTC
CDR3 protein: CASSQGDGLYEQYF

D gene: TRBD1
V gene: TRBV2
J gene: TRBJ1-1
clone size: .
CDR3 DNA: TGTGCCAGCAGTGGGGGACAGGGCAGAGCTTTCTTT
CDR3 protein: CASSGGQGRAFF

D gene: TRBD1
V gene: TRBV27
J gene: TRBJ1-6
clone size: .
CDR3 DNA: TGTGCCAGCAGTACCAGACAGGGGTCCTATAATTCACCCCTCCACTTT
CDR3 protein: CASSTRQGSYNSPLHF

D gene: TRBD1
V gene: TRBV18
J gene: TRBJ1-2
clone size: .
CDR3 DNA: TGTGCCAGCTCACTCAGGGACAGGGGGCAGGACTATGGCTACACCTTC
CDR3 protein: CASSLRDRGQDYGYTF

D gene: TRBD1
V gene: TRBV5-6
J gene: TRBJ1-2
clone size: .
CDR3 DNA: TGTGCCAGCAGCTTGGGGGGGGACAGCCCTTATGGCTACACCTTC
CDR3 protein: CASSLGGDSPYGYTF

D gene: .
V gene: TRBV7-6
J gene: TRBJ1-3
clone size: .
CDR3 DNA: TGTGCCACCGAGCCATTGGGGGGTGCTGGAAACACCATATATTTT
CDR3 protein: CATEPLGGAGNTIYF

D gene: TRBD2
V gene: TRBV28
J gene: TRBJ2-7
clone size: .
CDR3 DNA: TGTGCCAGAGGAGCGGGAGGCCCCTACGAGCAGTACTTC
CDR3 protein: CARGAGGPYEQYF